The sequence of this T cell receptor beta chain was determined in a study of neurological immune-mediated disorders. Germline lookup yields CDR1 SGHRS and CDR2 YFSETQ. The CDR3 runs to 16 residues. V was clipped by 1 base and J by 4 bases, with 17 bases between them. TCRdb re-called the 5' RACE reads through MiXCR, storing one row per CDR3 protein. The profile covers roughly 74,000 distinct CDR3 sequences, with less than 5.5% appearing a single time and around 7.2% taken by the ten largest. This clonotype was observed at least ten times. The gene calls are TRBV5-1 and TRBJ1-1; a weak D match, TRBD1 (6 bases). Sequenced material: PBMCs. The origin of this receptor is a man aged 18 to 30 with multiple sclerosis. The CDR3: CASSLRDSGGGTEAFF. The CDR3, as DNA: TGCGCCAGCAGCTTGAGGGATTCCGGGGGCGGCACTGAAGCTTTCTTT.